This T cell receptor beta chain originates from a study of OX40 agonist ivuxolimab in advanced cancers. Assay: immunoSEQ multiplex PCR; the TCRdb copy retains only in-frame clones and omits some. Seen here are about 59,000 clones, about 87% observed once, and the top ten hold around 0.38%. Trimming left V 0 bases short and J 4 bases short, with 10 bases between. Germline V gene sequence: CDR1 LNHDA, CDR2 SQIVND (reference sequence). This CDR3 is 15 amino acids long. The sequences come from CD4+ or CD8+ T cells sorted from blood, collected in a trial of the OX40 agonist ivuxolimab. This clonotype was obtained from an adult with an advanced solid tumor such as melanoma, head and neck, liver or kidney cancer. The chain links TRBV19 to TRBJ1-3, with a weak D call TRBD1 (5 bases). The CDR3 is CASSIDAGFGNTIYF. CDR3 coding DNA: TGTGCCAGTAGTATAGATGCAGGGTTCGGAAACACCATATATTTT. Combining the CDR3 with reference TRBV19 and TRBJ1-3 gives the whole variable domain DGGITQSPKYLFRKEGQNVTLSCEQNLNHDAMYWYRQDPGQGLRLIYYSQIVNDFQKGDIAEGYSVSREKKESFPLTVTSAQKNPTAFYLCASSIDAGFGNTIYFGEGSWLTVV.